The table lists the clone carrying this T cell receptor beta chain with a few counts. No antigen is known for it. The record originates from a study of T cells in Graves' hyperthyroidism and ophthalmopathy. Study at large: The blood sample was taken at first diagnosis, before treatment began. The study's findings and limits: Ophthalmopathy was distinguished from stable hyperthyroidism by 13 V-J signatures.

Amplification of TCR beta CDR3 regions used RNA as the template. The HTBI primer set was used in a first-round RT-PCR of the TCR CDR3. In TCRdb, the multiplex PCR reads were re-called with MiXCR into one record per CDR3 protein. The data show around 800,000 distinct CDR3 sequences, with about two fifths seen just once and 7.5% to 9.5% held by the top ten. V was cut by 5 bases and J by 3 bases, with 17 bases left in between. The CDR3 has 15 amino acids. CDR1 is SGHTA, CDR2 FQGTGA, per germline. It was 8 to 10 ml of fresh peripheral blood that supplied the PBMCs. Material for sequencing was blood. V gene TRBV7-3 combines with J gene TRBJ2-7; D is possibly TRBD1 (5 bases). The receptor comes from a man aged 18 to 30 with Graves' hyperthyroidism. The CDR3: CASSPSDSSFYEQYF. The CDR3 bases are TGTGCCAGCAGCCCCAGCGACAGTTCCTTCTACGAGCAGTACTTC.